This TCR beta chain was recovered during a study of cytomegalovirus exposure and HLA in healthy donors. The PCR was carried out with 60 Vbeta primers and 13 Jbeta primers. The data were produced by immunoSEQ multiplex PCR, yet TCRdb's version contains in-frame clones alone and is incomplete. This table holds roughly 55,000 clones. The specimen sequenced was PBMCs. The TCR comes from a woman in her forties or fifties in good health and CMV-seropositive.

CDR3 DNA: TGTGCCAGCAGTTGGGCGGGGGTCTATGGCTACACCTTC. It codes for CASSWAGVYGYTF. V gene TRBV28 combines with J gene TRBJ1-2; D possibly corresponds to TRBD1 (5 bases). This CDR3 has 13 amino acids. Germline CDR1 and CDR2: MDHEN and SYDVKM. The V end was cut by 4 bases, the J end by 4 bases, with 10 bases between.